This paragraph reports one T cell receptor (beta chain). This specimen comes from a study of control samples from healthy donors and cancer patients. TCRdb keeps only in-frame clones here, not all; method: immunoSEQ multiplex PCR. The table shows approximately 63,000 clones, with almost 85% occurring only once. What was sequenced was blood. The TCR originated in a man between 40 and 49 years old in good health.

CDR3 coding DNA: TGTGCCAGCAGCTTTCTAAGCCCCCAGGAGCAGTACTTC. This gives the protein CASSFLSPQEQYF. The chain employs TRBV7-2 and TRBJ2-7; D uncertain. Trimming cost V 3 bases and J 7 bases, with 13 bases left between them. Germline V gene data show CDR1 as SGHTA and CDR2 as FQGNSA. The CDR3 is 13 residues long.